This TCR beta chain was captured in a study of shared clonotypes between healthy human individuals. TCRdb's copy holds only in-frame clones and misses some; the assay was immunoSEQ multiplex PCR. The sample holds more than 400,000 clones, roughly 80% seen once. V was trimmed by 1 base and J by 2 bases, leaving 14 bases between them. CDR3 length: 17 amino acids. Germline loops: CDR1 MRHNA, CDR2 SNTAGT. The clonotype comes from a woman between 40 and 50 years old in good health. Some clones in this sample may be carry-over from other donors' samples. The chain is built from TRBV6-4 and TRBJ2-2; D is perhaps TRBD2 (6 bases). The specimen sequenced was PBMCs. Written as DNA, the CDR3 is TGTGCCAGCAGTGACTTCTGGCGGGATGGAAACACCGGGGAGCTGTTTTTT. This translates into CASSDFWRDGNTGELFF.